This T cell receptor beta chain was recovered during a study of T cells in Graves' hyperthyroidism and ophthalmopathy. Disease duration under 2 months; hyperthyroidism patients were aged 18 to 65. Used for diagnoses were clinical symptoms, serum thyroxine and TRAb, thyroid ultrasound and orbital computed tomography. Out of over 7.5 ml of fresh peripheral blood came the PBMCs. This clonotype has at least ten counts. Germline V gene sequence: CDR1 DFQATT, CDR2 SNEGSKA (reference sequence). The CDR3 is made up of 18 amino acids. The trim removed 0 bases at V and 5 bases at J, leaving 14 bases unmatched. Regions amplified from RNA transcripts were the TCR beta CDR3 regions. A first-round RT-PCR of the TCR CDR3 used the HTBI primer set. TCRdb redid the calling of the multiplex PCR reads with MiXCR, one entry per CDR3 protein. The data show some 300,000 distinct CDR3 sequences, about an eighth seen once.

Sequenced: blood. The chain carries TRBV20-1 and TRBJ2-5; TRBD2 agrees at 11 bases. The origin of this receptor is a woman aged 40 to 50 with Graves' hyperthyroidism. CDR3 nucleotide sequence: TGCAGTGCTAGAGATTTTCGGCCTAGCGGGAGGAGTAGGGAGACCCAGTACTTC. Encoded protein: CSARDFRPSGRSRETQYF.